This paragraph reports one T cell receptor beta chain. The antigen is undetermined. Sequencing used immunoSEQ multiplex PCR; TCRdb keeps in-frame clones, though not all of them. The data contain a few million clones, approximately 95% of them singletons. Trimming left V 3 bases short and J 4 bases short, with 12 bases between. This CDR3 has 15 amino acids. Germline V CDR1 and CDR2: MDHEN, SYDVKM. From CD4+ cells came CD45RA+ naive and CD45RA-negative memory subsets. The source of the sample is a study of shared clonotypes between healthy human individuals. Findings and caveats of the study: Among non-shared clonotypes, generation probabilities were lower than among those shared by all four donors. Only blood samples were collected, and tissue repertoires likely differ. Sequencing depth was predicted to influence how clonotypes are shared among donors.

The genes are TRBV28 and TRBJ2-2, with D perhaps given as TRBD1 or TRBD2 (5 bases each). Sequencing was done on a sample of naive CD4+ T cells from PBMCs. Subset noted: CD45RA+ positively selected. The sequence was obtained from a man aged 18 to 30 in good health. Some clones in this sample may be carry-over from other donors' samples. The CDR3 region is CASSLGVTGTGELFF. In DNA, the CDR3 is TGTGCCAGCAGTTTGGGGGTTACGGGCACCGGGGAGCTGTTTTTT.